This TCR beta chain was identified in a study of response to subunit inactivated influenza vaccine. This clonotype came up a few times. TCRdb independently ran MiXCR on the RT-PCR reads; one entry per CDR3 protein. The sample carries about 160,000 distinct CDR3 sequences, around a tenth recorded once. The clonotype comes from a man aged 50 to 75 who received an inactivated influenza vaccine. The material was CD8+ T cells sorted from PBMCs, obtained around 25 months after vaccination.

CDR3 loop: CAISDGTSVDNEQFF. The CDR3 region has the DNA TGTGCCATCAGCGACGGGACTAGCGTTGACAATGAGCAGTTCTTC. V is TRBV10-3 and J is TRBJ2-1; 10 positions match TRBD2. CDR1 and CDR2 (germline): ENHRY, SYGVKD. Trimming cost V 6 bases and J 5 bases; bases outside gene matches: 7. The CDR3 totals 15 residues.